This entry concerns a single T cell receptor beta chain. The antigen is undetermined. The data stem from a study of shared clonotypes between healthy human individuals. V lost 5 bases and J lost 3; bases outside the gene matches: 9. Germline V gene lookup returns CDR1 LNHNV and CDR2 YYDKDF (reference sequence). The CDR3 consists of 16 residues. Broader study findings: Tissues were not sampled, only blood, and their repertoires likely differ.

Produced via immunoSEQ multiplex PCR; TCRdb's table is partial and in-frame only. The sample carries over 2,000,000 clones, around 93% recorded once. CD45RO-negative cells were positively selected for CCR7, leaving out terminally differentiated effector memory CD45RA+ cells. This chain links TRBV15 with TRBJ2-2, with 7 bases matching TRBD2. This receptor was obtained from a man aged 18 to 30 in good health. Some clones in this sample may be carry-over from other donors' samples. The sequenced material came from naive CD8+ T cells from PBMCs. This chain's CDR3 is CATSDVSGVYTGELFF. CDR3 coding DNA: TGTGCCACCAGCGACGTAAGCGGGGTCTACACCGGGGAGCTGTTTTTT.